The 22 T cell receptor beta chains listed next were all sequenced from one sample in a study of cytomegalovirus exposure and HLA in healthy donors. Amplification used 60 Vbeta primers and 13 Jbeta primers. Using immunoSEQ multiplex PCR, the repertoire was profiled, and TCRdb retains in-frame clones only, with some absent. The data show about 160,000 clones, roughly 84% seen once. The sample consisted of PBMCs. The receptor source for this set is a boy between 2 and 10 years old in good health and CMV-seronegative.

This chain uses TRBV2 with TRBJ1-5; maybe TRBD1 (6 bases). The CDR3 is 15 residues long. CDR1 is SNHLY, CDR2 FYNNEI, per germline. Deletions cut 5 bases from V and 0 bases from J, with 11 bases between. The CDR3 DNA is TGTGCCAGCAGTCGGACAGTCGGTAGCAATCAGCCCCAGCATTTT. It encodes CASSRTVGSNQPQHF.

The J gene is TRBJ2-7, the V gene TRBV25-1; 7 bases align to TRBD1. The CDR3 is 14 residues long. V lost 4 bases to trimming and J lost 0 bases; unmatched junction nucleotides: 3. Germline loops: CDR1 MGHDK, CDR2 SYGVNS. CDR3 DNA: TGTGCCAGCAGTGTGACAGGGAGCTCCTACGAGCAGTACTTC. This translates into CASSVTGSSYEQYF.

This chain connects TRBV2 to TRBJ1-2, with a weak D call TRBD1 (6 bases). This CDR3 is 16 amino acids long. Trimming stripped 6 bases from V and 0 bases from J, with 17 bases between. In germline, CDR1 is SNHLY, CDR2 FYNNEI. The CDR3 DNA sequence: TGTGCCAGCAGGGAGACAGGATCCGCAGCTAACTATGGCTACACCTTC. Its translation: CASRETGSAANYGYTF.

V and J are TRBV6-4 and TRBJ2-6, with 12 nucleotides matching TRBD2. With V trimmed by 6 bases and J by 2 bases, 2 bases remained unmatched. CDR3 length: 16 residues. Per germline, CDR1 MRHNA and CDR2 SNTAGT. This CDR3 reads CASSRTSGTGANVLTF. The CDR3 DNA reads TGTGCCAGCAGCCGGACTAGCGGGACTGGGGCCAACGTCCTGACTTTC.

CDR3 protein: CASSREGGANQPQHF. For the CDR3, the DNA is TGTGCCAGCAGCCGAGAGGGAGGGGCCAATCAGCCCCAGCATTTT. The V call is TRBV6-1, the J call TRBJ1-5; weak D call: TRBD1 (5 bases). The germline V gene has CDR1 MNHNS and CDR2 SASEGT. Trimming cost V 6 bases and J 3 bases, with 15 bases left between them. CDR3 size: 15 residues.

The chain couples TRBV2 to TRBJ1-4; 7 bases line up with TRBD1. J was trimmed by 4 bases and V by 0 bases; bases with no gene match: 2. This CDR3 is 15 amino acids long. Germline CDR1 SNHLY, CDR2 FYNNEI. CDR3 bases: TGTGCCAGCAGTGAAGCGGGACAGATTAATGAAAAACTGTTTTTT. Translating it yields CASSEAGQINEKLFF.

V usage is TRBV7-9 and J usage is TRBJ2-6; no firm D call. The CDR3 has 18 residues. Germline CDR1 reads SEHNR; CDR2 reads FQNEAQ (reference sequence). V lost 0 bases, J lost 0 bases, and 12 bases lay in between. CDR3 residues: CASSLASGIGSGANVLTF. CDR3 DNA: TGTGCCAGCAGCTTAGCCTCAGGTATCGGCTCTGGGGCCAACGTCCTGACTTTC.

This clone was picked up a small number of times. V and J are TRBV28 and TRBJ1-2; D is perhaps TRBD1 (6 bases). The CDR3 runs to 15 residues. V was cut by 5 bases and J by 3 bases, with 16 bases left in between. The germline V gene encodes CDR1 MDHEN and CDR2 SYDVKM. CDR3 bases: TGTGCCAGCAGTCCCGGAACAGGGAAGTACTATGGCTACACCTTC. This encodes CASSPGTGKYYGYTF.

The rearrangement uses TRBV7-6 and TRBJ2-3, with TRBD1 identical over 7 bases. Germline lookup yields CDR1 SGHVS and CDR2 FNYEAQ. CDR3 length: 15 amino acids. J lost 5 bases, V lost 5 bases, and 10 bases had no gene match. This CDR3 reads CASSPGTEFIDTQYF. CDR3 nucleotides: TGTGCCAGCAGCCCCGGGACAGAGTTTATAGATACGCAGTATTTT.

The chain couples TRBV11-2 to TRBJ1-1; 10 bases align to TRBD1. V trimming: 5 bases; J trimming: 5 bases; junction bases outside the gene matches: 8. CDR3 length: 15 amino acids. Germline V gives CDR1 SGHAT, CDR2 FQNNGV. CDR3 nucleotide sequence: TGTGCCAGCAGCCCCATGGACAGGGGGAGGACTGAAGCTTTCTTT. Translating it yields CASSPMDRGRTEAFF.

This chain joins TRBV4-2 and TRBJ2-2; 13 bases agree with TRBD2. CDR3 size: 17 residues. Germline CDR1 is LGHNA and CDR2 is YNFKEQ. J was trimmed by 0 bases and V by 5 bases; bases with no gene match: 3. This CDR3 is CASSYGLAGANTGELFF. The CDR3 DNA sequence: TGTGCCAGCAGCTACGGACTAGCGGGAGCGAACACCGGGGAGCTGTTTTTT.

Turning to this clone: Compared with germline, one end of the junction differs, possibly owing to a read error. The J gene is TRBJ1-2, the V gene TRBV19, with 8 positions matching TRBD1. In germline, CDR1 is LNHDA, CDR2 SQIVND (reference sequence). The CDR3 is made up of 10 amino acids. CDR3 protein: CASGTGEILF. The CDR3 nucleotides are TGTGCCAGTGGGACAGGTGAAATACTCTTC.

The chain employs TRBV5-1 and TRBJ2-2; a possible D gene is TRBD2 (6 bases). This CDR3 is 15 amino acids long. Germline V CDR1 and CDR2: SGHRS, YFSETQ. V was shortened by 4 bases and J by 4 bases, with 14 bases between the two germline ends. The CDR3 nucleotides read TGCGCCAGCAGCCGAAGTAGCGGAGCCACCGGGGAGCTGTTTTTT. This translates into CASSRSSGATGELFF.

This clone was seen just once. J is TRBJ1-2 and V is TRBV7-6; TRBD1 agrees at 8 bases. Germline V gene data show CDR1 as SGHVS and CDR2 as FNYEAQ. V shed 5 bases and J 5 bases; nucleotides not matched to a gene: 7. The CDR3 has 14 amino acids. CDR3 nucleotide sequence: TGTGCCAGCAGCCCGGAACAGGGGGGGTATGGCTACACCTTC. Translating gives CASSPEQGGYGYTF. Looking up the rest from reference TRBV7-6 and TRBJ1-2 gives the full variable domain: GAGVSQSPRYKVTKRGQDVALRCDPISGHVSLYWYRQALGQGPEFLTYFNYEAQQDKSGLPNDRFSAERPEGSISTLTIQRTEQRDSAMYRCASSPEQGGYGYTFGSGTRLTVV.

The rearrangement uses TRBV28 and TRBJ2-1; D remains ambiguous. The CDR3 is made up of 11 amino acids. V lost 5 bases to trimming and J lost 11 bases, with 10 bases between them. Per the germline V gene, CDR1 is MDHEN and CDR2 is SYDVKM. CDR3: CASSVTLKQFF. Here the CDR3 DNA reads TGTGCCAGCAGTGTAACCCTAAAGCAGTTCTTC.

The chain couples TRBV6-1 to TRBJ1-3, with no clear D. Germline V gene data show CDR1 as MNHNS and CDR2 as SASEGT. This CDR3 is built from 16 residues. Trimming removed 2 bases at V and 0 bases at J, with 11 bases between. CDR3 in DNA: TGTGCCAGCAGTGAAATTGGCACACGCTCTGGAAACACCATATATTTT. This gives the protein CASSEIGTRSGNTIYF.

The chain uses TRBV4-1 and TRBJ2-7, with D possibly being TRBD2 (6 bases). The germline CDR1 and CDR2 sequences are MGHRA and YSYEKL. The length of the CDR3 is 14 residues. The V and J ends lost 0 bases and 1 base respectively, with 7 bases between them. CDR3 sequence: CASSQEGGSYEQYF. Here the CDR3 DNA reads TGCGCCAGCAGCCAAGAGGGGGGTTCCTACGAGCAGTACTTC.

The chain links TRBV4-3 to TRBJ2-1; tentatively, D is TRBD2 (5 bases). Trimming removed 1 base from V and 8 bases from J, with 15 bases in between. Germline V gene data show CDR1 as LGHNA and CDR2 as YSLEER. This CDR3 is built from 15 residues. DNA for the CDR3: TGCGCCAGCAGCCAAGGTCGGGCCTTAGCGTATGAGCAGTTCTTC. As protein: CASSQGRALAYEQFF.

The chain couples TRBV6-1 to TRBJ1-5, with 10 positions matching TRBD1. The CDR3 covers 14 residues. The germline CDR1 and CDR2 sequences are MNHNS and SASEGT. Germline trimming cut 4 bases from V and 7 bases from J; bases unmatched to any gene: 4. CDR3 in amino acids: CASSGQGAFQPQHF. The CDR3 DNA is TGTGCCAGCAGTGGACAGGGGGCTTTCCAGCCCCAGCATTTT.

The rearrangement links TRBV30 to TRBJ2-2; D remains unclear. Germline V gives CDR1 GTSNPN, CDR2 SVGIG (reference sequence). V lost 4 bases and J lost 6, with 12 bases in between. The CDR3 has 13 residues. The CDR3 DNA reads TGTGCCTGGAATGGGCGACGGTCCGGGGAGCTGTTTTTT. Encoded protein: CAWNGRRSGELFF.

The genes are TRBV2 and TRBJ2-5; weak D call: TRBD1 (5 bases). With the DNA end fitting TRBJ2-7 better, the J assignment may be wrong. Germline CDR1 SNHLY, CDR2 FYNNEI. The CDR3 is 12 amino acids. CDR3 nucleotide sequence: TGTGCCAGCAGTGCACAGGCCTACGAGCAGTACTTC. It specifies CASSAQAYEQYF.

This chain links TRBV28 with TRBJ1-3; D may be TRBD1 (6 bases). With 2 bases removed from V and 4 bases from J, the gap between germline ends came to 12 bases. CDR3 length: 15 residues. Germline CDR1 reads MDHEN; CDR2 reads SYDVKM. CDR3 bases: TGTGCCAGCAGTTTACCCGGGACATTAGGAAACACCATATATTTT. Its translation is CASSLPGTLGNTIYF.